This record looks at one T cell receptor beta chain sequence and its context. Its antigen remains unidentified. This specimen comes from a study of cytomegalovirus exposure and HLA in healthy donors. Study observations and caveats: Reports showed the classifier diagnosing cytomegalovirus status with high specificity and sensitivity.

PCR primers comprised 60 Vbeta and 13 Jbeta primers. Method: immunoSEQ multiplex PCR; TCRdb's copy keeps in-frame clones and lacks some. The sample records about 110,000 clones, under 85% being singletons. V dropped 6 bases and J dropped 5; count of bases not matched to a gene: 4. The CDR3 loop spans 14 amino acids. Germline V gene data show CDR1 as MNHEY and CDR2 as SMNVEV (reference sequence). The source is a male donor in good health and CMV-seronegative. Input material: PBMCs. The chain has TRBV27 and TRBJ2-1; 10 positions match TRBD2. CDR3 coding DNA: TGTGCCAGCAGCCCCAGCGGGAGGGACAATGAGCAGTTCTTC. This translates into CASSPSGRDNEQFF.